The clone carrying this T cell receptor beta chain was picked up a small number of times. Its specificity is unknown. The data derive from a study of T-cell reconstitution after alpha-beta-depleted transplantation in children. Whole-study results and caveats: Hyperexpanded clones declined; after one year, newly produced T cells mostly supplied diversity.

The germline gives CDR1 SGHNT, CDR2 YENEEA. The junction had 14 bases not matched to a gene; V was cut back by 3 bases and J by 2 bases. This CDR3 comprises 18 residues. Molecular barcoding with unique molecular identifiers was used for the TCRbeta library. TCRdb fed the PCR reads into MiXCR, producing one record per CDR3 protein. The sample has about 440,000 distinct CDR3 sequences; roughly 43% are singletons. The gene calls are TRBV11-3 and TRBJ2-3, with 7 bases fitting TRBD2. The sequences come from PBMCs, collected before TCRalphabeta/CD19-depleted stem cell transplant. The clonotype was recovered from a girl aged 2-10 years with aplastic anemia, due to receive a stem cell transplant. CDR3 region: CASSFLGGASGTTDTQYF. CDR3 sequence (DNA): TGTGCCAGCAGCTTTCTAGGTGGGGCTAGCGGAACCACAGATACGCAGTATTTT.